This TCR beta chain originates from a study of cytomegalovirus exposure and HLA in healthy donors. Overall study findings and caveats: Association of a missense DCLRE1C variant with TCR beta V- and J-gene trimming was reported in a later analysis.

Use of 60 Vbeta and 13 Jbeta primers characterized the PCR. Original analysis: Later, some 75 million unique TCR beta chains were counted in an analysis, and approximately 10 million of them were shared. TCRdb keeps only in-frame clones here, not all; method: immunoSEQ multiplex PCR. V and J calls and clone size follow that table, whereas D and trimming were derived from the DNA. The sample yields approximately 140,000 clones, around 80% seen once. This clone has just a few counts. Its cognate antigen is unknown. V was cut by 5 bases and J by 5 bases, with 16 bases left in between. This CDR3 contains 15 residues. Per the germline V gene, CDR1 is SGHTA and CDR2 is FQGNSA.

The sequence was obtained from a woman in her thirties or forties in good health and CMV-seronegative. Sequenced input: PBMCs. The gene calls are TRBV7-2 and TRBJ2-1, with a tentative D call TRBD2 (6 bases). The CDR3 nucleotides read TGTGCCAGCAGCCCTCAGACTAGTCGGGACAATGAGCAGTTCTTC. It translates to CASSPQTSRDNEQFF.